This TCR beta chain was recovered during a study of radiation and T cells in renal cell carcinoma. The CDR3 spans 20 residues. Germline CDR1 is MNHEY and CDR2 is SMNVEV (reference sequence). With V trimmed by 6 bases and J by 0 bases, 20 bases remained unmatched. Produced via immunoSEQ multiplex PCR; TCRdb's table is partial and in-frame only. The top ten hold 5% to 8% of the sample, which has some 100,000 clones, 82% seen once. The sample's time point: baseline pretreatment blood. Treatment indicated: 15 Gy SBRT to primary tumor, nephrectomy 4 weeks later. This specimen was blood, taken from a patient whose treatment included radiotherapy and nephrectomy. The TCR sequence derives from a man in his 60s with renal cell carcinoma. This chain uses TRBV27 with TRBJ1-1; 9 nucleotides agree with TRBD1. The CDR3 sequence: CASSHRSFRDRVRMNTEAFF. The CDR3 bases are TGTGCCAGCAGCCATCGATCATTCCGGGACAGGGTTAGGATGAACACTGAAGCTTTCTTT.